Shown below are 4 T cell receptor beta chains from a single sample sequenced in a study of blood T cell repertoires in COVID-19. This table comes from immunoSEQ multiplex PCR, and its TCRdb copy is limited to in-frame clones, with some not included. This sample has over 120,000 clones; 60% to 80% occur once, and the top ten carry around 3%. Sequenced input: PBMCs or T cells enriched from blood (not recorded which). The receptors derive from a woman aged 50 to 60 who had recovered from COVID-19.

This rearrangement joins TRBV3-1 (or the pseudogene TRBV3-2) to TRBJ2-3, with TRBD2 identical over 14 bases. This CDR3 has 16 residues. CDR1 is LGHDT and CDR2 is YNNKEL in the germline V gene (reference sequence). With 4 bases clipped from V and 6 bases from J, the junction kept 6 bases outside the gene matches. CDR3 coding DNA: TGTGCCAGCAGCCGTCGGACTAGCGGGAGGACCGATACGCAGTATTTT. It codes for CASSRRTSGRTDTQYF.

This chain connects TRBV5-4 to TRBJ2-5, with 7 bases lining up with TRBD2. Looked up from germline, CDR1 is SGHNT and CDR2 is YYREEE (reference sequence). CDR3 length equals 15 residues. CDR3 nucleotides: TGTGCTACCAGTTCCCGGGGAGGGCCCTCCGAGACCCAGTACTTC. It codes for CATSSRGGPSETQYF.

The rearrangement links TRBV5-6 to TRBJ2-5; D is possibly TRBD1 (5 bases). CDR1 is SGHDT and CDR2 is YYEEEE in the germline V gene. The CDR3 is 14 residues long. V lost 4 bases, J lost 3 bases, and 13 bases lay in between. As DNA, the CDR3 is TGTGCCAGCAGCAGAGCACAGGAAAAAGAGACCCAGTACTTC. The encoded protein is CASSRAQEKETQYF.

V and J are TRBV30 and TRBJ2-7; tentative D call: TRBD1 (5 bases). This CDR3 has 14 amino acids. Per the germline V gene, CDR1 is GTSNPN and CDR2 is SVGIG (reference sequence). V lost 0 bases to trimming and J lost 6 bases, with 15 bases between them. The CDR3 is CAWSVRGRLSEQYF. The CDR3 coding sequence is TGTGCCTGGAGTGTAAGGGGCAGGTTGTCCGAGCAGTACTTC.